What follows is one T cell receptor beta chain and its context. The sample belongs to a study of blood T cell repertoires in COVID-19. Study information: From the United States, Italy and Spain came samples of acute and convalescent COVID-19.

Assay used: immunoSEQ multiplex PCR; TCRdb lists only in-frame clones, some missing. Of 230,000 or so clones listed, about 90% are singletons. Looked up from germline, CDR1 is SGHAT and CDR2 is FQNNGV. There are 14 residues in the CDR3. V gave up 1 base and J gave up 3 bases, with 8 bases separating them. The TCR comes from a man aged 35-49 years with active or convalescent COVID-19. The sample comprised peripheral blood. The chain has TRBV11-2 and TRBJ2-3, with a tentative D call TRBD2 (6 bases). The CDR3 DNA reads TGTGCCAGCAGCTTAGGAAGCGGGACAGATACGCAGTATTTT. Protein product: CASSLGSGTDTQYF.